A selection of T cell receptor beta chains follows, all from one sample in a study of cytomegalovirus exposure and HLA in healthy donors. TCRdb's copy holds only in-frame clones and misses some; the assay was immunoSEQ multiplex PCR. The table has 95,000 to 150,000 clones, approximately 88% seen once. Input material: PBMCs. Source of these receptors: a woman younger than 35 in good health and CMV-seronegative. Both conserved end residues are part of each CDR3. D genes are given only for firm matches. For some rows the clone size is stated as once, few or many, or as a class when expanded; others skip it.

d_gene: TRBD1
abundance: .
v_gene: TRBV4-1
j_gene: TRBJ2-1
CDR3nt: TGCGCCAGCAGCCACAACGGACAGGGGTTTGATGAGCAGTTCTTC
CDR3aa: CASSHNGQGFDEQFF

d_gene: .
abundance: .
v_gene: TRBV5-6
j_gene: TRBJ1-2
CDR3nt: TGTGCCAGCAGCTTCGCAGGGGTTCGTGGCTACACCTTC
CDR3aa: CASSFAGVRGYTF

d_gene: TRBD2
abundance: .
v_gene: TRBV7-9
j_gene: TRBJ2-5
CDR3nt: TGTGCCAGCAGCCCAACTAGCGGGAGGAACCAAGAGACCCAGTACTTC
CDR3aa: CASSPTSGRNQETQYF

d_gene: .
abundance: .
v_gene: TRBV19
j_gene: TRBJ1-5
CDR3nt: TGTGCCAGTAGTCGGTCTATCGGTAGCAATCAGCCCCAGCATTTT
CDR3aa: CASSRSIGSNQPQHF

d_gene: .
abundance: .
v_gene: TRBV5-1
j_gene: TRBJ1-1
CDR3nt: TGCGCCAGCAGCTTGGCCGGTTCGGAGTTCACTGAAGCTTTCTTT
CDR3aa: CASSLAGSEFTEAFF

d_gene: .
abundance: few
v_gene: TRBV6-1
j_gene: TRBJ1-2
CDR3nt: TGTGCCAGTCGACAGGTCCTAGGCTATGGCTACACCTTC
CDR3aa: CASRQVLGYGYTF

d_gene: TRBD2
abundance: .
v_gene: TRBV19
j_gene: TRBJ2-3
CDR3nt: TGTGCCAGTAAGTTAGCGGGTTCTGAAGATACGCAGTATTTT
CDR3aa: CASKLAGSEDTQYF

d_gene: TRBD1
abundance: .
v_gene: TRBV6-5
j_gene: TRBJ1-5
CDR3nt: TGTGCCAGCAGATTCGGGACAGATTACAATCAGCCCCAGCATTTT
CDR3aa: CASRFGTDYNQPQHF

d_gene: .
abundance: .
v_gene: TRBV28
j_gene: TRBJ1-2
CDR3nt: TGTGCCAGCAGTCGCATTCAGGGTGATGGCTACACCTTC
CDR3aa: CASSRIQGDGYTF

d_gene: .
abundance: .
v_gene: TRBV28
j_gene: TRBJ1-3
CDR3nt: TGTGCCAGCAATCCGACGCTACTATCGGACACCATATATTTT
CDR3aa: CASNPTLLSDTIYF

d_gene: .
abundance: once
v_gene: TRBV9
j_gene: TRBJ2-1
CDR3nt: TGTGCCAGCAGCCGGTCCGGGGGAAACTACAATGAGCAGTTCTTC
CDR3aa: CASSRSGGNYNEQFF

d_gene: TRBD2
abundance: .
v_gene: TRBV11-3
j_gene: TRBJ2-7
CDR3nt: TGTGCCAGCAGCCCCACGGGACTATTCTACGAGCAGTACTTC
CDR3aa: CASSPTGLFYEQYF

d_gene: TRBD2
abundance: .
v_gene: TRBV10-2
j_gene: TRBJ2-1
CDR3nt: TGCGCCAGCAGTGAGTCGTTAGCTAGCGGGAGGCAGTTCTTC
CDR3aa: CASSESLASGRQFF

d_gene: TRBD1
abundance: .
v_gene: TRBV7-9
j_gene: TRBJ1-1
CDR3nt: TGTGCCAGCAGCTTAGAACAGGGGAGGGCTTTCTTT
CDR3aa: CASSLEQGRAFF

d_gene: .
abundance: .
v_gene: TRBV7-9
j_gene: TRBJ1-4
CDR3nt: TGTGCCAGCAGCTTAGTGGACGTGAGGGAGTTTGAAGAAAAACTGTTTTTT
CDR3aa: CASSLVDVREFEEKLFF

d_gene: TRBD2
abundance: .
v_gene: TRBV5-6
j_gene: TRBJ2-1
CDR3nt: TGTGCCAGCAGCTCCAATAGCGGGAGGGAGAATGAGCAGTTCTTC
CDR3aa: CASSSNSGRENEQFF

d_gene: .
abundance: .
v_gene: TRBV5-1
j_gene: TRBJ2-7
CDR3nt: TGCGCCAGCAGCTACGACAGATTCCAGCAGTACTTC
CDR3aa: CASSYDRFQQYF

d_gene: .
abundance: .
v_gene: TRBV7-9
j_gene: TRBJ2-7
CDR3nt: TGTGCCAGCAGCTTAGAATGGCAGGAGCAGTACTTC
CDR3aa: CASSLEWQEQYF

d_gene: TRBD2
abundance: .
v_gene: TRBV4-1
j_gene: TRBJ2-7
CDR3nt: TGCGCCAGCAGCCAAGATCCAGTAGCGGGAGTTAACGAGCAGTACTTC
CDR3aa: CASSQDPVAGVNEQYF

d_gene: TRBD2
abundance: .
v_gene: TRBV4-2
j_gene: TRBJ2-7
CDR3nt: TGTGCCAGCAGCCACATTATAGGGACTAGCGGGGTCTACGAGCAGTACTTC
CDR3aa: CASSHIIGTSGVYEQYF

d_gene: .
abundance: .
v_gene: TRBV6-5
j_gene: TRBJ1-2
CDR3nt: TGTGCCAGCAGTTACGGCCAGTTCTATGGCTACACCTTC
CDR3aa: CASSYGQFYGYTF

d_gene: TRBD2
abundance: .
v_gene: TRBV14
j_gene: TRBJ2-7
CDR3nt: TGTGCCAGCAGCCAGGGACTAGCCTACGAGCAGTACTTC
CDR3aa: CASSQGLAYEQYF

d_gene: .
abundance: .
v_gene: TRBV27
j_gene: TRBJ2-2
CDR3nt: TGTGCCAGCTCTCCCAGGACATTGGGCGGGGAGCTGTTTTTT
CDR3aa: CASSPRTLGGELFF

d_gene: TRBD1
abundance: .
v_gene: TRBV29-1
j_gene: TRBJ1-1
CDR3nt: TGCAGCGTTGAGAAACAGGGGGGAACTGAAGCTTTCTTT
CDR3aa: CSVEKQGGTEAFF

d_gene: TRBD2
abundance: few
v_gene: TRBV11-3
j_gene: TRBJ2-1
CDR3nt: TGTGCCAGCAGCTCTTACGCTAGCGGGGGGGATGAGCAGTTCTTC
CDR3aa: CASSSYASGGDEQFF

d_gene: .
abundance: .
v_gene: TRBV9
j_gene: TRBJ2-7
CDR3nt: TGTGCCAGCAGCGCCCGGGGGGCTTATTACGAGCAGTACTTC
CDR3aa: CASSARGAYYEQYF

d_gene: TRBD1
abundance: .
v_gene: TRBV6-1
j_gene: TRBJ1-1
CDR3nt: TGTGCCAGCAGTAGACAGGGTGGATCCACTGAAGCTTTCTTT
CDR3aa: CASSRQGGSTEAFF

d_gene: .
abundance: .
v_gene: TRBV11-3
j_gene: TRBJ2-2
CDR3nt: TGTGCCAGCAGCTTAGTCGTAACCGGGGAGCTGTTTTTT
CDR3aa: CASSLVVTGELFF

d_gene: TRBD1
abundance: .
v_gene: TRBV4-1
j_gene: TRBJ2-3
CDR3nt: TGCGCCAGCAGCCAAAGGGGACAGGGGCGGAGAGATACGCAGTATTTT
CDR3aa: CASSQRGQGRRDTQYF

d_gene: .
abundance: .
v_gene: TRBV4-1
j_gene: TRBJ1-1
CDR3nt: TGCGCCAGCAGCCATCAGGTCTTAAGTAGGAACACTGAAGCTTTCTTT
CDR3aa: CASSHQVLSRNTEAFF

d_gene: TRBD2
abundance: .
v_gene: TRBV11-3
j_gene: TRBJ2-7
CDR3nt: TGTGCCAGCAGCCCACGGACTAGCGGGAGTTTGAGGGGCTACGAGCAGTACTTC
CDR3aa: CASSPRTSGSLRGYEQYF